This record covers a single T cell receptor (beta chain). Original analysis: Quantification of nucleated cells was approximated via reference gene primer amplification. Using immunoSEQ multiplex PCR, the repertoire was profiled, and TCRdb retains in-frame clones only, with some absent. V and J calls and clone size are given by that table; D and trimming were obtained from the DNA. In the table there are approximately 77,000 clones, roughly 78% of which are singletons. This sample was taken from a study of blood T cell repertoires in COVID-19. Study information: The United States, Italy and Spain supplied acute and convalescent COVID-19 samples. T cells, B-cell-depleted T cells, or PBMCs supplied cDNA or gDNA.

Trimming stripped 6 bases from V and 6 bases from J, with 21 bases between. The germline gives CDR1 MNHEY, CDR2 SVGEGT. This CDR3 comprises 16 residues. The chain carries TRBV6-2 or TRBV6-3 and TRBJ2-1, with TRBD2 as a possible D gene (7 bases). Sequenced material: peripheral blood. The TCR originated in a woman in her seventies with acute or convalescent COVID-19. The CDR3 bases are TGTGCCAGCAGCCCTTTCCCGGGGGGCCCATCCAATGAGCAGTTCTTC. It yields the protein CASSPFPGGPSNEQFF.